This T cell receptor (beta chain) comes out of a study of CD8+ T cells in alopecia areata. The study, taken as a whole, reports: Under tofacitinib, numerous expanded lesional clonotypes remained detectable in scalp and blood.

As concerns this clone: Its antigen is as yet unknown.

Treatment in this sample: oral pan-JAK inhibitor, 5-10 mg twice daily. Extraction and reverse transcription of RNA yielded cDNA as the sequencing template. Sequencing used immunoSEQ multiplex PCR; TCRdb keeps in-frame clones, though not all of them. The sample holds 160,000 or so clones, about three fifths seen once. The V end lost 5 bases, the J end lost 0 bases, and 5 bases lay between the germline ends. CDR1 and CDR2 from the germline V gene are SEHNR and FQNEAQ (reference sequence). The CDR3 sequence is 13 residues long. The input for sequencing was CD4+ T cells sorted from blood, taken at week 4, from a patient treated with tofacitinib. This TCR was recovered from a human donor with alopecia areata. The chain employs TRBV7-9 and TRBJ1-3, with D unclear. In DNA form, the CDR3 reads TGTGCCAGCAGCCACAACTCTGGAAACACCATATATTTT. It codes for CASSHNSGNTIYF.